Each of the 28 T cell receptor beta chains below was sequenced from the same sample in a study of OX40 agonist ivuxolimab in advanced cancers. The protocol was immunoSEQ multiplex PCR, while the TCRdb copy is restricted to in-frame clones and leaves out a portion. The profile shows approximately 50,000 clones, 93% of them singletons. The sample here was CD4+ or CD8+ T cells sorted from blood, taken in a trial of the OX40 agonist ivuxolimab. Receptors originate from an adult with an advanced solid tumor such as melanoma, head and neck, liver or kidney cancer.

This rearrangement joins TRBV13 to TRBJ1-2; a possible D gene is TRBD1 (5 bases). Trimming stripped 4 bases from V and 6 bases from J, with 12 bases between. This CDR3 spans 13 amino acids. Germline V lookup: CDR1 PRHDT, CDR2 FYEKMQ (reference sequence). The CDR3 protein is CASSYQGGNGYTF. The CDR3 region has the DNA TGTGCCAGCAGCTATCAGGGAGGTAATGGCTACACCTTC. Using reference TRBV13 and TRBJ1-2 for the parts outside the CDR3, the full variable domain is AAGVIQSPRHLIKEKRETATLKCYPIPRHDTVYWYQQGPGQDPQFLISFYEKMQSDKGSIPDRFSAQQFSDYHSELNMSSLELGDSALYFCASSYQGGNGYTFGSGTRLTVV.

J is TRBJ2-1 and V is TRBV4-3; 11 bases are shared with TRBD2. The germline CDR1 and CDR2 sequences are LGHNA and YSLEER. V lost 2 bases, J lost 6 bases, and 9 bases stayed unmatched. This CDR3 contains 17 residues. This chain's CDR3 is CASSQRLAGGRGNEQFF. In nucleotides, the CDR3 is TGCGCCAGCAGCCAAAGGCTAGCGGGAGGAAGGGGCAATGAGCAGTTCTTC.

The chain links TRBV9 to TRBJ2-1; weak D call: TRBD1 (6 bases). This CDR3 region has 16 residues. The germline V and J ends were trimmed by 3 bases and 0 bases, with 13 bases remaining between them. Per the germline V gene, CDR1 is SGDLS and CDR2 is YYNGEE. The CDR3 DNA reads TGTGCCAGCAGCGGGCAACGGGACACCTCCTACAATGAGCAGTTCTTC. Amino acids: CASSGQRDTSYNEQFF.

The chain couples TRBV11-2 to TRBJ1-2, with D possibly being TRBD1 (5 bases). The germline gives CDR1 SGHAT, CDR2 FQNNGV. V lost 5 bases and J 2 bases, leaving 15 bases between the germline ends. CDR3 length: 15 residues. The CDR3 coding sequence is TGTGCCAGCAGCCAAGACGCAGGGCAGAACTATGGCTACACCTTC. It specifies CASSQDAGQNYGYTF.

The J gene is TRBJ2-3, the V gene TRBV7-6, with D hard to call. V lost 4 bases and J lost 0, with 2 bases in between. Per the germline V gene, CDR1 is SGHVS and CDR2 is FNYEAQ. The CDR3 is 12 residues long. CDR3 coding DNA: TGTGCCAGCAGCTCTAGCACAGATACGCAGTATTTT. It encodes CASSSSTDTQYF.

This chain links TRBV27 with TRBJ2-1, with 7 bases identical to TRBD1. CDR1 is MNHEY and CDR2 is SMNVEV in the germline V gene (reference sequence). This CDR3 comprises 14 residues. V lost 8 bases, J lost 6 bases, and 10 bases stayed unmatched. This CDR3 is CASRIGDSFNEQFF. DNA for the CDR3: TGTGCCAGCCGCATTGGGGACAGTTTCAATGAGCAGTTCTTC.

The chain links TRBV2 to TRBJ2-3; 10 bases are a match to TRBD1. The junction had 12 bases not matched to a gene; V was cut back by 8 bases and J by 1 base. The germline V gene encodes CDR1 SNHLY and CDR2 FYNNEI. This CDR3 is 17 amino acids long. The CDR3 coding sequence is TGTGCCAGCTCTCCCCTTCCCGGGACAGGGGGCACAGATACGCAGTATTTT. Residues: CASSPLPGTGGTDTQYF.

V gene TRBV7-9 combines with J gene TRBJ2-7; the D gene is possibly TRBD1 (5 bases). The germline V gene has CDR1 SEHNR and CDR2 FQNEAQ (reference sequence). Trimming took 4 bases from V and 0 from J, leaving 10 bases between them. This CDR3 has 14 amino acids. The CDR3 reads CASSSATGSYEQYF. In DNA, the CDR3 is TGTGCCAGCAGCTCCGCCACAGGCTCCTACGAGCAGTACTTC. Filled out from reference TRBV7-9 and TRBJ2-7, the complete variable domain reads DTGVSQNPRHKITKRGQNVTFRCDPISEHNRLYWYRQTLGQGPEFLTYFQNEAQLEKSRLLSDRFSAERPKGSFSTLEIQRTEQGDSAMYLCASSSATGSYEQYFGPGTRLTVT.

The rearrangement uses TRBV7-9 and TRBJ1-4; unclear D gene. The germline gives CDR1 SEHNR, CDR2 FQNEAQ (reference sequence). V lost 6 bases to trimming and J lost 7 bases, with 9 bases between them. The CDR3 consists of 12 residues. CDR3 residues: CASRDSGEKLFF. The CDR3 nucleotides are TGTGCCAGCAGGGATAGCGGTGAAAAACTGTTTTTT.

This clone was seen repeatedly, ten times or more. This chain joins TRBV11-3 and TRBJ1-2; no clear D. The germline gives CDR1 SGHNT, CDR2 YENEEA. The V end lost 3 bases, the J end lost 0 bases, and 8 bases lay between the germline ends. This CDR3 is 14 amino acids long. CDR3 sequence (DNA): TGTGCCAGCAGCTTCCAAGAAGCTAACTATGGCTACACCTTC. Translated: CASSFQEANYGYTF.

This chain links TRBV11-2 with TRBJ2-3; no definite D call. With 1 base removed from V and 6 bases from J, the gap between germline ends came to 11 bases. CDR3 length: 14 amino acids. Germline assignment: CDR1 SGHAT and CDR2 FQNNGV. The CDR3 DNA reads TGTGCCAGCAGCTTAGCCCCCTCACTGGATACGCAGTATTTT. It yields the protein CASSLAPSLDTQYF.

The chain employs TRBV4-1 and TRBJ1-1, with unresolved D. The germline V gene has CDR1 MGHRA and CDR2 YSYEKL. The V end was cut by 0 bases, the J end by 4 bases, with 12 bases between. The CDR3 spans 15 residues. The CDR3 loop is CASSQDPESGTEAFF. The CDR3 DNA is TGCGCCAGCAGCCAAGACCCTGAGTCGGGCACTGAAGCTTTCTTT.

The chain links TRBV11-2 to TRBJ2-7, with TRBD2 matching over 7 bases. The trim removed 3 bases at V and 6 bases at J, leaving 23 bases unmatched. The germline gives CDR1 SGHAT, CDR2 FQNNGV. The CDR3 consists of 19 residues. The chain's CDR3 is CASSFWPTWGPGLRCEQYF. The CDR3 nucleotides read TGTGCCAGCAGCTTCTGGCCAACCTGGGGCCCGGGACTACGTTGCGAGCAGTACTTC.

This chain links TRBV10-1 with TRBJ2-1; D is unresolved. Trimming stripped 0 bases from V and 6 bases from J, with 3 bases between. Germline CDR1 reads WNHNN; CDR2 reads SYGVQD (reference sequence). The CDR3 runs 12 residues. The CDR3 nucleotides read TGCGCCAGCAGTGAGTCGGGCAATGAGCAGTTCTTC. This encodes CASSESGNEQFF.

The chain has TRBV5-4 and TRBJ2-7, with D unclear. V was cut by 0 bases and J by 3 bases, with 4 bases left in between. Germline V gene data show CDR1 as SGHNT and CDR2 as YYREEE (reference sequence). There are 12 residues in the CDR3. The chain's CDR3 is CASSLDLYEQYF. In DNA form, the CDR3 reads TGTGCCAGCAGCTTGGACCTCTACGAGCAGTACTTC.

The rearrangement joins TRBV9 to TRBJ2-7; TRBD2 matches at 8 bases. V was pared by 0 bases and J by 6 bases, with 5 bases of the junction left unmatched. This CDR3 contains 14 residues. Per the germline V gene, CDR1 is SGDLS and CDR2 is YYNGEE. Here the CDR3 reads CASSVALAGSEQYF. The CDR3 DNA reads as TGTGCCAGCAGCGTAGCTTTAGCGGGAAGCGAGCAGTACTTC. Full variable domain (outside the CDR3, taken from reference TRBV9 and TRBJ2-7): DSGVTQTPKHLITATGQRVTLRCSPRSGDLSVYWYQQSLDQGLQFLIQYYNGEERAKGNILERFSAQQFPDLHSELNLSSLELGDSALYFCASSVALAGSEQYFGPGTRLTVT.

The V and J genes are TRBV27 and TRBJ2-7; 9 bases fit TRBD2. This CDR3 comprises 15 residues. Germline CDR1 reads MNHEY; CDR2 reads SMNVEV (reference sequence). The J segment lost 3 bases and the V segment lost 6 bases, leaving 9 bases of the junction unmatched. The CDR3 region has the DNA TGTGCCAGCAGCTTTACAATGACTAGCGGCTACGAGCAGTACTTC. It specifies CASSFTMTSGYEQYF.

The J gene is TRBJ2-1, the V gene TRBV19; a weak D match, TRBD2 (6 bases). Trimming stripped 3 bases from V and 3 bases from J, with 18 bases between. This CDR3 has 17 amino acids. From germline, CDR1 is LNHDA and CDR2 SQIVND (reference sequence). The DNA of the CDR3 is TGTGCCAGTAGTATTGCGGGGCCTCTCCCGTTCTACAATGAGCAGTTCTTC. Amino acid sequence: CASSIAGPLPFYNEQFF. The entire variable domain, with the rest obtained from reference TRBV19 and TRBJ2-1, is as follows: DGGITQSPKYLFRKEGQNVTLSCEQNLNHDAMYWYRQDPGQGLRLIYYSQIVNDFQKGDIAEGYSVSREKKESFPLTVTSAQKNPTAFYLCASSIAGPLPFYNEQFFGPGTRLTVL.

The V gene is TRBV5-4, the J gene TRBJ2-1; the D gene is possibly TRBD2 (6 bases). This CDR3 spans 17 amino acids. Per germline, CDR1 SGHNT and CDR2 YYREEE (reference sequence). V gave up 0 bases and J gave up 0 bases, with 13 bases separating them. The CDR3 spells CASSLELATSSYNEQFF. CDR3 coding DNA: TGTGCCAGCAGCTTGGAGCTAGCGACGAGCTCCTACAATGAGCAGTTCTTC.

The chain employs TRBV4-2 and TRBJ2-7, with 10 bases lining up with TRBD1. This CDR3 has 16 amino acids. Trimming at V came to 1 base and at J to 2 bases, leaving 5 bases not matched to a gene. Germline CDR1 LGHNA, CDR2 YNFKEQ. The CDR3 coding sequence is TGTGCCAGCAGCCAAGGACGAGGACAGGGGGCCTACGAGCAGTACTTC. Amino acids: CASSQGRGQGAYEQYF.

The V gene is TRBV28, the J gene TRBJ1-1; 8 bases map to TRBD1. V lost 0 bases to trimming and J lost 2 bases; unmatched junction nucleotides: 2. Germline CDR1 and CDR2: MDHEN and SYDVKM. The CDR3 is made up of 15 amino acids. The chain's CDR3 is CASSLWDRANTEAFF. CDR3 DNA sequence: TGTGCCAGCAGTTTATGGGACAGGGCCAACACTGAAGCTTTCTTT.

V is TRBV27 and J is TRBJ2-7, with D perhaps TRBD1 or TRBD2 (7 bases each). V was pared by 0 bases and J by 6 bases, with 12 bases between. The germline CDR1 and CDR2 sequences are MNHEY and SMNVEV (reference sequence). The length of the CDR3 is 14 residues. CDR3 sequence (DNA): TGTGCCAGCAGTTTATCCAGGGGGGGCGGCGAGCAGTACTTC. It codes for CASSLSRGGGEQYF.

Of note for this clone: The sample carries other DNA sequences with the same CDR3. The chain has TRBV28 and TRBJ1-1; the D is unclear. CDR1 MDHEN and CDR2 SYDVKM come from the germline V gene. The CDR3 is made up of 12 amino acids. The V end was cut by 3 bases, the J end by 1 base, with 3 bases between. DNA of the CDR3: TGTGCCAGCAGTTTTCAGAACACTGAAGCTTTCTTT. It translates to CASSFQNTEAFF.

This clone has just one count. The genes are TRBV6-5 and TRBJ2-2; the D gene is possibly TRBD2 (5 bases). Germline V gene lookup returns CDR1 MNHEY and CDR2 SVGAGI. V was clipped by 2 bases and J by 3 bases, with 10 bases between them. The CDR3 sequence is 15 residues long. In DNA, the CDR3 is TGTGCCAGCAGTTACGGGCTAGCCGACACCGGGGAGCTGTTTTTT. Protein product: CASSYGLADTGELFF.

The chain employs TRBV9 and TRBJ2-2; unclear D gene. Between the trimmed V and J ends, which lost 2 bases and 4 bases, there was a span of 15 bases. Germline CDR1 is SGDLS and CDR2 is YYNGEE. There are 16 residues in the CDR3. The CDR3 loop reads CASSVASLTITGELFF. For the CDR3, the DNA is TGTGCCAGCAGCGTCGCCAGCCTGACGATCACCGGGGAGCTGTTTTTT.

J is TRBJ1-1 and V is TRBV12-1; the table's D call, TRBD1, was not checked against the DNA. TRBV12-1 counts as a pseudogene. The CDR3 runs 19 residues. As DNA, the CDR3 is TGTGCCAGCAGCTCCGTATCCTCCCGGGACAGGGGTTGGAGCACTGAAGCTTTCTTT. Protein product: CASSSVSSRDRGWSTEAFF.

This clone was seen more than once but under ten times. The chain joins TRBV10-2 to TRBJ1-2, with a tentative D call TRBD1 (6 bases). The CDR3 totals 13 residues. V was clipped by 3 bases and J by 4 bases, with 9 bases between them. Germline lookup yields CDR1 WSHSY and CDR2 SAAADI. In nucleotides, the CDR3 is TGCGCCAGCAGTGATCAGGGGCCCTATGGCTACACCTTC. Its protein is CASSDQGPYGYTF.

CDR3 sequence (DNA): TGTGCCAGCAGTTACGGACAGGTCTATGGCTACACCTTC. Protein sequence: CASSYGQVYGYTF. This rearrangement joins TRBV6-5 to TRBJ1-2, with TRBD1 identical over 7 bases. The V and J ends lost 2 bases and 4 bases, in that order; junction bases with no gene match: 1. The germline gives CDR1 MNHEY, CDR2 SVGAGI. This CDR3 is built from 13 residues.